This T cell receptor beta chain was sequenced for a study of CD8+CD57+ T cells in acquired aplastic anemia. The V segment lost 7 bases and the J segment 6 bases; nucleotides outside the gene matches: 7. In germline, CDR1 is KGHDR, CDR2 SFDVKD. The CDR3 extends over 14 amino acids. Only one count was recorded for this clonotype. Profiles of TCR beta VDJ and CDR3 were generated from a genomic DNA template. TCRdb itself ran the reads through MiXCR, one entry per CDR3 protein. The sample lists about 210,000 distinct CDR3 sequences, roughly 55% occurring once. This receptor was taken from a human donor in good health. The chain carries TRBV24-1 and TRBJ2-1; 8 nucleotides agree with TRBD2. Sample: sorted CD4+, CD8+, or CD8+CD57+ T cells (not recorded which) from PBMCs. CDR3 sequence: CATSKSGSRNEQFF. CDR3 bases: TGTGCCACCAGCAAAAGCGGGAGTCGCAATGAGCAGTTCTTC.